This T cell receptor beta chain was captured by sequencing in a study of blood T cell repertoires in COVID-19. At the level of the study: Acute and convalescent COVID-19 samples came from the United States, Italy and Spain. The analysed material was cDNA or gDNA that came from T cells, B-cell-depleted T cells, or PBMCs.

This CDR3 spans 11 amino acids. CDR1 DFQATT and CDR2 SNEGSKA come from the germline V gene (reference sequence). Sequenced by immunoSEQ multiplex PCR; TCRdb stores in-frame clones only, minus some. The sample includes 150,000 to 200,000 clones, around four fifths of them seen just once. Comments on this clone: Mismatch with germline at one junction end may stem from a read error.

The V call is TRBV20-1, the J call TRBJ1-1; D call uncertain. Sequencing was performed on peripheral blood. The source of this sequence is a man aged 65-85 years with active or convalescent COVID-19. DNA of the CDR3: TGCAGTGCCAGAGGGCCGAATGAAGCTTTCTTT. Translation: CSARGPNEAFF.